Following are 7 T cell receptor beta chains from one sample sequenced in a study of T cell clonotyping in hematopoietic cell transplantation (dated by TCRdb to the early 2020s). The time point label corresponds to: recipient sample about 28 days before transplant, after cytoreduction. The library was obtained by the immunoSEQ multiplex PCR assay. TCRdb provides this immuneACCESS table in a form limited to in-frame rearrangements. Some clones are lacking; in checked studies, under half of them reflect an unresolved V gene, and why the rest are absent is not known. The sample includes roughly 80,000 clones, with 95% to 97% observed a single time. Of the sample, roughly 1.5% is held by the ten largest clones. The sequences come from peripheral blood mononuclear cells, collected before stem cell transplant. Receptors originate from a woman between 50 and 59 years old with acute myeloid leukemia. Some clones in this sample may be carry-over from other donors' samples.

The chain combines TRBV30 with TRBJ1-1; no clear D. The CDR3 is 13 residues long. The V gene's germline CDR1 is GTSNPN and CDR2 SVGIG (reference sequence). The germline V and J ends were trimmed by 5 bases and 4 bases, with 14 bases remaining between them. The CDR3 sequence is CAWYLGTRTEAFF. For the CDR3, the DNA is TGTGCCTGGTACCTGGGCACCCGCACTGAAGCTTTCTTT.

The V and J genes are TRBV28 and TRBJ2-7, with 8 bases aligning to TRBD2. Germline V gene data show CDR1 as MDHEN and CDR2 as SYDVKM. The CDR3 spans 14 residues. The trim removed 7 bases at V and 7 bases at J, leaving 12 bases unmatched. In DNA form, the CDR3 reads TGTGCCAGCATGAAAAGCGGGGGCCCCAGGGAGCAGTACTTC. Encoded protein: CASMKSGGPREQYF.

The V call is TRBV4-2, the J call TRBJ1-3, with 8 positions matching TRBD1. The CDR3 has 14 amino acids. The germline gives CDR1 LGHNA, CDR2 YNFKEQ. V shed 3 bases, J shed 4 bases, and the junction held 2 bases outside the gene matches. The CDR3 region is CASSQGQAGNTIYF. CDR3 bases: TGTGCCAGCAGCCAGGGACAGGCCGGAAACACCATATATTTT.

The CDR3 bases are TGTGCCAGCAGATACAGGGGAGCTGGAAACACCATATATTTT. Translating gives CASRYRGAGNTIYF. The chain combines TRBV5-6 with TRBJ1-3; 7 bases agree with TRBD1. The V gene's germline CDR1 is SGHDT and CDR2 YYEEEE. CDR3 length equals 14 residues. V lost 5 bases and J lost 2; bases outside the gene matches: 4.

The genes are TRBV7-2 and TRBJ2-5; D is ambiguous. V was pared by 5 bases and J by 5 bases, with 9 bases between. The CDR3 has 12 residues. Per germline, CDR1 SGHTA and CDR2 FQGNSA. The DNA for the CDR3 is TGTGCCAGCAGCCCTATCCAGGAGACCCAGTACTTC. Protein sequence: CASSPIQETQYF.

The J gene is TRBJ2-7, the V gene TRBV30; TRBD1 might be the D (6 bases). Germline V CDR1 and CDR2: GTSNPN, SVGIG (reference sequence). The CDR3 length is 14 residues. V was cut by 2 bases and J by 5 bases, with 16 bases left in between. This chain's CDR3 is CAWSRGGIRDEQYF. The DNA of the CDR3 is TGTGCCTGGAGTCGAGGGGGTATTCGAGACGAGCAGTACTTC.

The chain couples TRBV5-1 to TRBJ2-2; TRBD1 matches 7 bases. Germline CDR1 reads SGHRS; CDR2 reads YFSETQ. This CDR3 contains 17 residues. V shed 3 bases and J 4 bases; nucleotides not matched to a gene: 12. The CDR3 loop is CASSSAWDSTLTGELFF. The CDR3 DNA is TGCGCCAGCAGCTCCGCCTGGGACAGTACACTCACCGGGGAGCTGTTTTTT.